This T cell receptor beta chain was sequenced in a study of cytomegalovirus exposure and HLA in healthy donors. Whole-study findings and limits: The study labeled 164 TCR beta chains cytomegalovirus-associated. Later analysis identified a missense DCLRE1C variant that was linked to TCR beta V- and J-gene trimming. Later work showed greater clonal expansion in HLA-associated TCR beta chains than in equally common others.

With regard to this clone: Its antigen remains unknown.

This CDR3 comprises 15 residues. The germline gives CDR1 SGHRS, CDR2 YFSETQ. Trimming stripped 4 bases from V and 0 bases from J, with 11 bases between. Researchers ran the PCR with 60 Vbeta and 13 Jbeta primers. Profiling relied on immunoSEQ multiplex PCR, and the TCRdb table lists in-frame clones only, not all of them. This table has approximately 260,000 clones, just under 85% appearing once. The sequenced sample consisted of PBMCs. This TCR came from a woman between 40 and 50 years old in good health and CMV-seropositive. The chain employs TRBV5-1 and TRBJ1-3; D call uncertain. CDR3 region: CASSDDMSSGNTIYF. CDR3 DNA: TGCGCCAGCAGCGATGACATGAGCTCTGGAAACACCATATATTTT.